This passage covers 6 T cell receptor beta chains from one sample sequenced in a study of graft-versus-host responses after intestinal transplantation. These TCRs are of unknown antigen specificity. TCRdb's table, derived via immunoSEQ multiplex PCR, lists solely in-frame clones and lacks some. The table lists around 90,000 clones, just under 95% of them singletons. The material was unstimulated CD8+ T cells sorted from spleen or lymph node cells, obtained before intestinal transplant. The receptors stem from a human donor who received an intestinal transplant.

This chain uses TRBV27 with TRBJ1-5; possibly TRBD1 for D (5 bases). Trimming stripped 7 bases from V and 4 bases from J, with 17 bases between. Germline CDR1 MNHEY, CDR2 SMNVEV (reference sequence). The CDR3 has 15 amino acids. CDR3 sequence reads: CASKIFTGANQPQHF. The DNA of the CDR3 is TGTGCCAGCAAAATCTTTACTGGGGCGAATCAGCCCCAGCATTTT.

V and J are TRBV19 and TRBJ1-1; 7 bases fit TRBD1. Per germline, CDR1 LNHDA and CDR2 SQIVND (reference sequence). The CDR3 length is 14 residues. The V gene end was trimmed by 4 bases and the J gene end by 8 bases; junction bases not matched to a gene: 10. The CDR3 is CASSSLQGNLEAFF. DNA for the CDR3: TGTGCCAGTAGTAGCCTACAGGGGAACCTCGAAGCTTTCTTT.

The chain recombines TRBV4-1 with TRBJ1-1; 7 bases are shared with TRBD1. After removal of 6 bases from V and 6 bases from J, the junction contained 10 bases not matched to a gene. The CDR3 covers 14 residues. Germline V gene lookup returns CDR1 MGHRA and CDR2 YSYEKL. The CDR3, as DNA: TGCGCCAGCAGTCAGGCCGGGACAGACGCTGAAGCTTTCTTT. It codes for CASSQAGTDAEAFF.

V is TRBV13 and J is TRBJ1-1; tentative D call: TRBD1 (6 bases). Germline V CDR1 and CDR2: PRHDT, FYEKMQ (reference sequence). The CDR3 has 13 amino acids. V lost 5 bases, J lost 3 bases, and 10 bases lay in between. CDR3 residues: CASSLSGDTEAFF. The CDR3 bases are TGTGCCAGCAGCCTCTCAGGGGACACTGAAGCTTTCTTT.

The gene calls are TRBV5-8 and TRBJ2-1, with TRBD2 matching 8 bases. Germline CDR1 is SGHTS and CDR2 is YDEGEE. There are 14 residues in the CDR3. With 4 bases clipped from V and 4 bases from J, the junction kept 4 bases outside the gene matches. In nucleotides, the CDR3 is TGTGCCAGCAGCGCGGGGGGCCCTTACAATGAGCAGTTCTTC. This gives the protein CASSAGGPYNEQFF.

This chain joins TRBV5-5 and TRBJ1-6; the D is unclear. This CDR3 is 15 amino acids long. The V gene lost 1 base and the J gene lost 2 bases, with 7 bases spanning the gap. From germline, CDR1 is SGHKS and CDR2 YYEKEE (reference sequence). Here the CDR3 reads CASSLMAAYNSPLHF. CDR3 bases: TGTGCCAGCAGCTTGATGGCAGCCTATAATTCACCCCTCCACTTT.